This T cell receptor (beta chain) was profiled in a study of T cells after yellow fever vaccination (dated by TCRdb to between 2019 and 2020). Turning to the overall study: Libraries from fractions with low cell numbers were prepared with the SMART-Seq v4 Ultra Low Input RNA kit. Bulk TCR alpha and beta repertoires were sequenced longitudinally to track T-cell clones before and after primary and booster YFV17D yellow fever vaccination. The cohort comprised two healthy male donors, one aged 18 to 30 and one aged 30 to 40 years. Bulk PBMC replicates and cell subsets were isolated from blood drawn at multiple timepoints before and after both primary and secondary immunization.

The trim is 5 bases for V and 5 bases for J, with a gap of 14 bases between the germline ends. CDR1 and CDR2, looked up from the germline V gene (reference sequence), are SGHAT and FQDESV. Reading from cysteine to phenylalanine, the CDR3 counts 14 amino acids. Only the CDR3 region is kept as DNA, spanning 42 bases read in frame from base 1. Synthesis of TCR cDNA relied on 5'RACE template switching, a step that introduced a universal primer site along with unique molecular identifiers. cDNA synthesis was primed from both the TCR alpha and TCR beta constant segments. Library amplification used two PCR steps, and the second PCR step added sample barcodes and sequencing adapters. Libraries were sequenced on Illumina HiSeq 2500 (2x100 bp) or NovaSeq (2x150 bp). The paper's processing steps were these. MIGEC handled demultiplexing of reads and collapsing into UMI consensus sequences, while MiXCR performed V(D)J alignment. Vaccine-responding clonotypes were defined with edgeR using replicate PBMC samples, requiring FDR below 0.01 and a log2 fold change above 5 up to day 15. Each bulk clonotype was labeled CD4 or CD8 based on which sequenced repertoire, CD4 or CD8, contained the clonotype at higher abundance. Clonotypes enriched at least 10-fold in dextramer-positive versus dextramer-negative fractions were classed as NS4B-specific, and CD4-biased clonotypes were left out. TCRdb applied fastp at Q25 and MiXCR to the public reads, then kept only in-frame beta chains. Entries are consolidated by CDR3 protein sequence, retaining the most common genes and DNA. None of the V and J calls come from the authors' own analysis; TCRdb made them. The sample table shows more than 75,000 distinct CDR3 sequences, and about 8.4% are seen once. Roughly 15% of the sample comes from the top ten.

Paper-wide results and their limitations: The secondary T-cell response was weaker than the primary response but faster, peaking on day 5 instead of day 15. A small share of clonotypes occurred in both CD4 and CD8 compartments, likely arising from convergent recombination. Computational filtering was needed because FACS-sorted repertoires could contain abundant contaminating clonotypes from the bulk population. The study included only a couple of donors, which limits how far the findings can be generalized. After the booster, most of the clones that had expanded following primary vaccination were detected again (just under 97% of CD4 and around 90% of CD8), which suggests that memory was broadly maintained.

Remarks on this clonotype: Base-call qualities are not available, and no considerably larger clone is one nucleotide away.

In the paper's terms, the treatment or condition label means: live attenuated yellow fever vaccine strain. A standard Ficoll-Paque protocol was used to isolate PBMCs from peripheral blood. With anti-CD3 and anti-CD8 staining plus a dextramer loaded with the yellow fever NS4B epitope peptide, the researchers sorted epitope-specific CD8 T cells. RNA was extracted with TriZol from bulk PBMCs, CD4 and CD8 fractions, and dextramer-positive and dextramer-negative fractions. Specimen: CD8+ T cells not binding an NS4B(214-222) dextramer, sorted from PBMCs, collected roughly 14 days after the first yellow fever vaccination. Per the publication, the cell subset or site label means: NS4B epitope dextramer-negative CD8 T cells. The chain is made from TRBV11-1 and TRBJ2-3; the D segment might be TRBD1 or TRBD2, since each matches 7 bases. The receptor was isolated from a man aged 18 to 30 who received the YFV17D yellow fever vaccine. The DNA reads TGTGCCAGCAGCCCAGCGGGACAGTTAGATACGCAGTATTTT. This is translated as CASSPAGQLDTQYF.